This T cell receptor (beta chain) originates from a study of cytomegalovirus exposure and HLA in healthy donors. Study as a whole: Approximately 85 million unique TCRs from HLA-typed donors were held in an early data release. Study results and caveats: Per a prior analysis, the majority of TCR beta V segments were productive roughly 87% or roughly 30% of the time. The availability of immune exposure information extended only to CMV serostatus. Later analysis placed DRB1 highest and HLA-C lowest in TCR association rates, which differed by HLA locus.

The PCR used 60 Vbeta and 13 Jbeta primers. Method: immunoSEQ multiplex PCR; TCRdb's copy keeps in-frame clones and lacks some. The sample holds under 200,000 clones. Unmatched junction bases numbered 2, after V lost 5 bases and J lost 4 bases. Germline-derived CDR1 and CDR2 are SGHTA and FQGNSA. The CDR3 length is 13 residues. A note on this clone: As yet, its antigen is unknown.

Sequencing used PBMCs. This chain uses TRBV7-2 with TRBJ1-2; 9 bases agree with TRBD1. The TCR originated in a man under 40 in good health and CMV-seronegative. Written as DNA, the CDR3 is TGTGCCAGCAGCGGGACAGGGCGCTATGGCTACACCTTC. This sequence encodes CASSGTGRYGYTF.